The 25 T cell receptor beta chains in this list originate from one sample, sequenced in a study of T cells in Graves' hyperthyroidism and ophthalmopathy. TCR beta CDR3 regions were amplified from RNA transcripts. Primed by the HTBI set, a first-round RT-PCR was run on the TCR CDR3. TCRdb used MiXCR to reprocess the multiplex PCR reads, holding one entry per CDR3 protein. Of about 570,000 distinct CDR3 sequences listed, 46% are singletons. Specimen: peripheral blood or thyroid tissue (not recorded which). The source is an adult woman with Graves' disease, either hyperthyroidism or ophthalmopathy (not recorded which).

The chain carries TRBV11-2 and TRBJ2-7, with D perhaps TRBD1 or TRBD2 (5 bases each). Per the germline V gene, CDR1 is SGHAT and CDR2 is FQNNGV. The V end lost 8 bases, the J end lost 2 bases, and 16 bases lay between the germline ends. This CDR3 is built from 14 residues. The chain's CDR3 is CASDIGTDTYEQYF. For the CDR3, the DNA is TGTGCCAGCGACATCGGGACGGATACCTACGAGCAGTACTTC.

A few counts support this clonotype. As the CDR3 is not closed by the conserved phenylalanine or tryptophan, this likely results from a read error. The DNA is omitted, as the CDR3 cannot be located on it reliably, and the CDR3 follows TCRdb's listing. The J gene is TRBJ1-3, the V gene TRBV7-3; the table names TRBD1, a call not compared with the DNA. The germline V gene has CDR1 SGHTA and CDR2 FQGTGA. 9 amino acids form the CDR3, both terminal residues included. CDR3 amino acids: CASSSLGLS.

This clonotype was counted at least ten times. CDR3 loop: CASSQEPLAEETQYF. CDR3 bases: TGTGCCAGCAGCCAAGAGCCCCTAGCGGAAGAGACCCAGTACTTC. The chain combines TRBV4-2 with TRBJ2-5, with TRBD2 matching 7 bases. With V trimmed by 0 bases and J by 3 bases, 4 bases remained unmatched. Germline lookup yields CDR1 LGHNA and CDR2 YNFKEQ. CDR3 length: 15 residues.

As to this clonotype: The conserved closing phenylalanine or tryptophan is absent in this CDR3, likely reflecting a read error. The chain's CDR3 is CASSDSGGSGVNVLTS. CDR3 coding DNA: TGTGCCAGCAGTGACTCAGGGGGCTCTGGGGTCAACGTCCTGACTTCC. The chain couples TRBV6-4 to TRBJ2-6; 7 nucleotides align to TRBD1. The CDR3 is 16 amino acids. Germline V gene data show CDR1 as MRHNA and CDR2 as SNTAGT.

Comments on this clonotype: Given the absence of the conserved phenylalanine or tryptophan at the CDR3 end, a read error is likely. The DNA is left out, because the CDR3 cannot be placed on it with certainty; the CDR3 is given as TCRdb lists it. The rearrangement joins TRBV5-6 to TRBJ2-7; the table gives TRBD2 as D, unverified against the DNA. A total of 11 residues make up the CDR3, ends included. Germline CDR1 reads SGHDT; CDR2 reads YYEEEE. CDR3 residues: CASSRGLAINT.

This clonotype came up a few times. Being one base from a much bigger clone, this may be a read error. The V gene is TRBV7-2, the J gene TRBJ1-6; no clear D. The CDR3 has 18 residues. V was cut by 2 bases and J by 2 bases, with 16 bases left in between. The V gene's germline CDR1 is SGHTA and CDR2 FQGNSA. The CDR3 protein is CASSLSWGRRPYNSPLHF. As DNA, the CDR3 is TGTGCCAGCAGCTTAAGTTGGGGAAGACGGCCCTATAATTCACCCCTCCACTTT. The entire variable domain, with the rest obtained from reference TRBV7-2 and TRBJ1-6, is as follows: GAGVSQSPSNKVTEKGKDVELRCDPISGHTALYWYRQSLGQGLEFLIYFQGNSAPDKSGLPSDRFSAERTGGSVSTLTIQRTQQEDSAVYLCASSLSWGRRPYNSPLHFGNGTRLTVT.

Many counts were recorded for this clonotype. The genes are TRBV5-1 and TRBJ2-6; D unclear. The CDR3 covers 15 residues. Germline V gene lookup returns CDR1 SGHRS and CDR2 YFSETQ. Trimming took off 1 base at V and 0 bases at J, with 5 bases between the two ends. CDR3 nucleotides: TGCGCCAGCAGCTTGCAGGCCTCTGGGGCCAACGTCCTGACTTTC. It codes for CASSLQASGANVLTF.

The table lists this clonotype with many counts. The CDR3 DNA is TGTGCCAGCAGTTTAGGACCAGGGCTCGCCGGGGAGCTGTTTTTT. Protein product: CASSLGPGLAGELFF. The chain has TRBV12-3 or TRBV12-4 and TRBJ2-2; weak D call: TRBD1 (5 bases). V was clipped by 1 base and J by 6 bases, with 12 bases between them. The CDR3 length is 15 residues.

This clonotype was observed at least ten times. The chain has TRBV30 and TRBJ1-1, with D uncertain. The CDR3 loop spans 12 amino acids. CDR1 and CDR2 (germline): GTSNPN, SVGIG (reference sequence). Trimming cost V 5 bases and J 8 bases, with 15 bases left between them. The CDR3 region has the DNA TGTGCCTGGGGTTATTGGGAACTAGAAGCTTTCTTT. Encoded protein: CAWGYWELEAFF.

V is TRBV10-3 and J is TRBJ2-7; 8 nucleotides line up with TRBD2. V was pared by 11 bases and J by 2 bases, with 17 bases of the junction left unmatched. Germline-derived CDR1 and CDR2 are ENHRY and SYGVKD. This CDR3 spans 16 amino acids. The CDR3 is CASIGASGGSAYEQYF. The CDR3 DNA is TGTGCCTCCATCGGTGCATCGGGGGGGTCCGCCTACGAGCAGTACTTC.

This chain uses TRBV2 with TRBJ1-3; no clear D. Germline-derived CDR1 and CDR2 are SNHLY and FYNNEI. Trimming cost V 1 base and J 8 bases, with 18 bases left between them. This CDR3 has 16 amino acids. The CDR3 loop reads CASSEDGVYYGYTIYF. CDR3 nucleotide sequence: TGTGCCAGCAGTGAAGACGGGGTGTACTATGGCTACACCATATATTTT.

In DNA, the CDR3 is TGTGCCAGCAGCCAGTGGTCCACTCCCGCCGATCCTGAAGCTTTCTTT. Translation gives CASSQWSTPADPEAFF. The chain combines TRBV3-1 with TRBJ1-1; D ambiguous. Trimming removed 3 bases at V and 6 bases at J, with 20 bases between. Germline V gives CDR1 LGHDT, CDR2 YNNKEL (reference sequence). The CDR3 loop spans 16 amino acids.

The chain carries TRBV6-1 and TRBJ2-5; D might be TRBD1 (6 bases). Between the trimmed V and J ends, which lost 5 bases and 9 bases, there was a span of 25 bases. Germline V CDR1 and CDR2: MNHNS, SASEGT. The CDR3 loop spans 16 amino acids. This CDR3 is CASSPSQGIVNQPQYF. The CDR3 nucleotides read TGTGCCAGCAGTCCCTCCCAGGGGATAGTAAATCAGCCCCAGTACTTC.

CDR3 protein: CASSQGPDRVESHSNQPQHF. As DNA, the CDR3 is TGTGCCAGCAGCCAAGGCCCCGACAGGGTTGAGTCCCATAGCAATCAGCCCCAGCATTTT. The V call is TRBV14, the J call TRBJ1-5; 7 positions match TRBD1. The CDR3 is 20 amino acids. With V trimmed by 1 base and J by 0 bases, 15 bases remained unmatched. In germline, CDR1 is SGHDN, CDR2 FVKESK. Variable domain in full (rest from reference TRBV14 and TRBJ1-5): EAGVTQFPSHSVIEKGQTVTLRCDPISGHDNLYWYRRVMGKEIKFLLHFVKESKQDESGMPNNRFLAERTGGTYSTLKVQPAELEDSGVYFCASSQGPDRVESHSNQPQHFGDGTRLSIL.

The chain combines TRBV7-2 with TRBJ2-5; 9 nucleotides match TRBD2. This CDR3 is built from 15 residues. Trimming took 1 base from V and 5 from J; bases not matched to a gene: 5. Germline V gene sequence: CDR1 SGHTA, CDR2 FQGNSA. CDR3 amino acids: CASSLGAGGSETQYF. CDR3 DNA: TGTGCCAGCAGCTTAGGAGCGGGGGGTTCGGAGACCCAGTACTTC.

This chain uses TRBV9 with TRBJ1-5; TRBD1 aligns across 7 bases. V shed 0 bases, J shed 6 bases, and the junction held 6 bases outside the gene matches. This CDR3 is 15 amino acids long. CDR1 is SGDLS and CDR2 is YYNGEE in the germline V gene. This CDR3 reads CASSVEGGVRQPQHF. The CDR3 DNA sequence: TGTGCCAGCAGCGTAGAAGGGGGCGTTCGTCAGCCCCAGCATTTT.

This clonotype was seen repeatedly, ten times or more. The chain carries TRBV20-1 and TRBJ1-1; TRBD1 might be the D (6 bases). CDR3 length: 13 residues. Trimming left V 6 bases short and J 5 bases short, with 16 bases between. The germline V gene encodes CDR1 DFQATT and CDR2 SNEGSKA (reference sequence). In nucleotides, the CDR3 is TGCAGTGCATTCACAGGGATCCGGACTGAAGCTTTCTTT. Translated, it gives CSAFTGIRTEAFF.

This clonotype has a count of ten or more. This chain joins TRBV20-1 and TRBJ1-3; D is uncertain. The ends were cut back, 7 bases at V and 4 bases at J, with 11 bases in the middle. Germline lookup yields CDR1 DFQATT and CDR2 SNEGSKA (reference sequence). The CDR3 has 12 amino acids. The DNA for the CDR3 is TGCAGTGTACCCGGGGAAGGAAACACCATATATTTT. It yields the protein CSVPGEGNTIYF.

Worth noting for this clonotype: One junction end disagrees with the germline gene, perhaps due to a read error. The CDR3 loop is CASSGRDTGANVLTF. The CDR3 coding sequence is TGTGCCAGCAGTGGCCGGGACACTGGTGCCAACGTCCTGACTTTC. The chain couples TRBV6-1 to TRBJ2-6, with D perhaps matching TRBD1 (6 bases). The CDR3 is 15 residues long. Germline CDR1 is MNHNS and CDR2 is SASEGT.

This clonotype was observed at least ten times. The chain employs TRBV5-5 and TRBJ2-5; a weak D match, TRBD1 (6 bases). The CDR3 length is 15 residues. V dropped 4 bases and J dropped 5 bases, with 18 bases sitting between them. The germline CDR1 and CDR2 sequences are SGHKS and YYEKEE (reference sequence). CDR3: CASSPRTASAETQYF. CDR3 bases: TGTGCCAGCAGCCCCCGGACAGCATCGGCGGAGACCCAGTACTTC.

The sample holds many counts of this clonotype. This rearrangement joins TRBV10-3 to TRBJ2-2; D remains ambiguous. The CDR3 spans 13 residues. Looked up from germline, CDR1 is ENHRY and CDR2 is SYGVKD. Trimming took off 5 bases at V and 0 bases at J, with 4 bases between the two ends. This CDR3 reads CAISLANTGELFF. The CDR3 DNA follows: TGTGCCATCAGTCTAGCGAACACCGGGGAGCTGTTTTTT.

The chain combines TRBV6-5 with TRBJ2-5; 9 bases line up with TRBD1. V lost 7 bases, J lost 7 bases, and 7 bases stayed unmatched. This CDR3 has 13 residues. Germline CDR1 and CDR2: MNHEY and SVGAGI. Here the CDR3 reads CASIKGQGLTQYF. In DNA, the CDR3 is TGTGCCAGCATTAAGGGACAGGGCTTGACCCAGTACTTC.

This clonotype appeared many times. This chain connects TRBV29-1 to TRBJ1-1, with 9 bases identical to TRBD1. The CDR3 contains 14 residues. Germline CDR1 and CDR2: SQVTM and ANQGSEA. V gave up 6 bases and J gave up 11 bases; unmatched junction bases: 16. The CDR3 loop is CSVRREGTGGPAFF. The DNA for the CDR3 is TGCAGCGTCCGGAGAGAGGGAACAGGGGGCCCGGCTTTCTTT. Combining the CDR3 with reference TRBV29-1 and TRBJ1-1 gives the whole variable domain SAVISQKPSRDICQRGTSLTIQCQVDSQVTMMFWYRQQPGQSLTLIATANQGSEATYESGFVIDKFPISRPNLTFSTLTVSNMSPEDSSIYLCSVRREGTGGPAFFGQGTRLTVV.

In the case of this clonotype: A much larger clone differs by one base, so this may be a read error. This chain uses TRBV4-1 with TRBJ1-2, with TRBD1 as a possible D gene (6 bases). V was shortened by 3 bases and J by 4 bases, with 15 bases between the two germline ends. The V gene's germline CDR1 is MGHRA and CDR2 YSYEKL. The CDR3 loop spans 15 amino acids. CDR3 amino acids: CASSHRDTTSYGYTF. The CDR3 nucleotides read TGCGCCAGCAGCCACCGGGACACTACTAGCTATGGCTACACCTTC.

V usage is TRBV2 and J usage is TRBJ2-7; no definite D call. V was clipped by 2 bases and J by 5 bases, with 10 bases between them. The germline V gene encodes CDR1 SNHLY and CDR2 FYNNEI. The CDR3 is made up of 13 amino acids. The CDR3 loop is CASSERGQNEQYF. CDR3 coding DNA: TGTGCCAGCAGTGAACGTGGTCAGAACGAGCAGTACTTC.